These 27 T cell receptor beta chains share one sample of origin, sequenced in a study of spatial heterogeneity in lung cancer. Time point given: sample taken at primary tumor resection. Unsorted whole RNA from tumor, nontumor lung or frozen PBMC underwent sequencing. TCRdb ran MiXCR on the 5' RACE reads and lists one entry per CDR3 protein. The data hold over 45,000 distinct CDR3 sequences, with approximately 5% observed a single time. The sequenced sample was PBMCs, obtained at surgery. The receptors come from a male donor with early-stage non-small cell lung cancer.

The chain couples TRBV5-1 to TRBJ2-1, with 10 bases matching TRBD2. V trimming: 1 base; J trimming: 6 bases; junction bases outside the gene matches: 4. Germline lookup yields CDR1 SGHRS and CDR2 YFSETQ. There are 15 residues in the CDR3. In nucleotides, the CDR3 is TGCGCCAGCAGCTTGCTCCGGACTAGCGGCAATGAGCAGTTCTTC. Residues: CASSLLRTSGNEQFF. Based on the CDR3 plus reference TRBV5-1 and TRBJ2-1, the full variable domain is KAGVTQTPRYLIKTRGQQVTLSCSPISGHRSVSWYQQTPGQGLQFLFEYFSETQRNKGNFPGRFSGRQFSNSRSEMNVSTLELGDSALYLCASSLLRTSGNEQFFGPGTRLTVL.

This clonotype occurred once. A read error may explain this, as a much larger clone is one base away. The CDR3 region is CANSSGLPPSGELFF. In nucleotides, the CDR3 is TGTGCCAACAGCTCCGGACTCCCGCCCAGCGGGGAGCTGTTTTTT. This chain links TRBV7-8 with TRBJ2-2; D is perhaps TRBD2 (5 bases). This CDR3 comprises 15 residues. Germline-derived CDR1 and CDR2 are SGHVS and FQNEAQ.

Many counts were recorded for this clonotype. This sequence joins TRBV5-4 and TRBJ2-3; TRBD2 might be the D (6 bases). The V gene lost 0 bases and the J gene lost 0 bases, with 8 bases spanning the gap. Looked up from germline, CDR1 is SGHNT and CDR2 is YYREEE (reference sequence). This CDR3 spans 15 amino acids. The CDR3 region has the DNA TGTGCCAGCAGCTTGGTCGGGACTAGCACAGATACGCAGTATTTT. It translates to CASSLVGTSTDTQYF. The whole variable domain, remainder taken from reference TRBV5-4 and TRBJ2-3, is ETGVTQSPTHLIKTRGQQVTLRCSSQSGHNTVSWYQQALGQGPQFIFQYYREEENGRGNFPPRFSGLQFPNYSSELNVNALELDDSALYLCASSLVGTSTDTQYFGPGTRLTVL.

On this clonotype itself: A much bigger clone sits one base away, suggesting this may be a read error. V is TRBV11-1 and J is TRBJ2-7, with a possible D match to TRBD2 (5 bases). The CDR3 totals 15 residues. Germline assignment: CDR1 SGHAT and CDR2 FQDESV (reference sequence). V shed 0 bases and J shed 3 bases, with 12 bases lying between them. CDR3 region: CASSLASGSIYEQYF. The CDR3 nucleotides are TGTGCCAGCAGCTTAGCTTCGGGGAGCATCTACGAGCAGTACTTC.

This clonotype has a count of ten or more. The chain has TRBV7-9 and TRBJ2-3; 11 nucleotides align to TRBD2. This CDR3 spans 15 amino acids. Germline CDR1 reads SEHNR; CDR2 reads FQNEAQ (reference sequence). After removal of 5 bases from V and 1 base from J, the junction contained 2 bases not matched to a gene. CDR3 residues: CASSQGLAGTDTQYF. CDR3 DNA: TGTGCCAGCAGCCAGGGACTAGCGGGCACAGATACGCAGTATTTT.

This clonotype was observed a handful of times. The chain links TRBV28 to TRBJ2-3; TRBD2 matches at 11 bases. Trimming cost V 6 bases and J 0 bases; bases outside gene matches: 8. The CDR3 extends over 17 amino acids. Germline assignment: CDR1 MDHEN and CDR2 SYDVKM. CDR3 sequence (DNA): TGTGCCAGCAGCCCCCTGACTAGCGGGGTAAGCACAGATACGCAGTATTTT. This translates into CASSPLTSGVSTDTQYF.

The chain couples TRBV6-1 to TRBJ1-6, with D possibly being TRBD1 (6 bases). Germline loops: CDR1 MNHNS, CDR2 SASEGT. There are 15 residues in the CDR3. The V end lost 5 bases, the J end lost 10 bases, and 18 bases lay between the germline ends. CDR3 amino acids: CASSSYRVPESPLHF. The CDR3, as DNA: TGTGCCAGCAGTTCCTACAGGGTACCGGAATCACCCCTCCACTTT.

Note on this clonotype: With a much larger clone just one base away, this may be a read error. The J gene is TRBJ2-3, the V gene TRBV6-5; D possibly corresponds to TRBD1 (6 bases). The germline V gene encodes CDR1 MNHEY and CDR2 SVGAGI. The CDR3 sequence is 20 residues long. CDR3 nucleotide sequence: TGTGCCAGCATCTGTAGCCGGGACATCAGGGTGGCGCCTAACACATATACGCAGTATTTT. It encodes CASICSRDIRVAPNTYTQYF.

Ten or more counts support this clonotype. The chain recombines TRBV3-1 with TRBJ2-7; TRBD1 is a possible D gene (6 bases). This CDR3 has 12 amino acids. Germline CDR1 and CDR2: LGHDT and YNNKEL (reference sequence). The germline V and J ends were trimmed by 1 base and 6 bases, with 7 bases remaining between them. CDR3 sequence reads: CASSQGRGEQYF. The CDR3, as DNA: TGTGCCAGCAGCCAAGGCAGGGGCGAGCAGTACTTC.

At least ten counts were recorded for this clonotype. The V and J genes are TRBV29-1 and TRBJ2-7; a possible D gene is TRBD1 (5 bases). The CDR3 runs 12 residues. The germline V gene encodes CDR1 SQVTM and CDR2 ANQGSEA. The germline V and J ends were trimmed by 2 bases and 3 bases, with 8 bases remaining between them. The CDR3 coding sequence is TGCAGCGTTGAATTGCAGGGCTACGAGCAGTACTTC. Amino acids: CSVELQGYEQYF.

This clonotype has only a few counts. The chain is built from TRBV5-5 and TRBJ2-7; D not resolved. Looked up from germline, CDR1 is SGHKS and CDR2 is YYEKEE (reference sequence). With 1 base removed from V and 2 bases from J, the gap between germline ends came to 7 bases. The CDR3 has 13 amino acids. The CDR3 loop is CASSLPQTYEQYF. In nucleotides, the CDR3 is TGTGCCAGCAGCTTGCCGCAGACCTACGAGCAGTACTTC.

Points on this clonotype: With a much larger clone just one base away, this may be a read error. In this CDR3 the conserved last residue, phenylalanine or tryptophan, is missing, so a read error is likely. The chain combines TRBV7-2 with TRBJ2-3, with D possibly TRBD1 on 6 matching bases. Deletions cut 3 bases from V and 5 bases from J, with 9 bases between. The germline gives CDR1 SGHTA, CDR2 FQGNSA. The CDR3 has 13 amino acids. The CDR3 nucleotides are TGTGCCAGCAGCTTCCACAGGGAAGATACGCAGTATCTT. Protein: CASSFHREDTQYL.

Turning to this clonotype: It may be a read error: a sequence one base away is much more abundant. This chain links TRBV7-2 with TRBJ2-3; maybe TRBD1 (6 bases). Trimming took 4 bases from V and 2 from J, leaving 22 bases between them. CDR1 and CDR2 from the germline V gene are SGHTA and FQGNSA. This CDR3 is built from 18 residues. CDR3 sequence reads: CASSSPSRSDRPTDTQYF. In DNA form, the CDR3 reads TGTGCCAGCAGCTCCCCCTCGAGGTCGGACAGACCCACAGATACGCAGTATTTT.

In this sample, this clonotype turned up many times. V and J are TRBV7-7 and TRBJ1-1; 7 bases agree with TRBD1. The junction had 9 bases not matched to a gene; V was cut back by 5 bases and J by 6 bases. Germline values: CDR1 SSHAT, CDR2 FNYEAQ (reference sequence). This CDR3 has 14 amino acids. CDR3 region: CASSASGGEAEAFF. The CDR3 nucleotides are TGTGCCAGCAGCGCTTCAGGGGGAGAGGCTGAAGCTTTCTTT.

This clonotype was observed many times. This rearrangement joins TRBV27 to TRBJ2-7; perhaps TRBD2 as D (6 bases). The germline CDR1 and CDR2 sequences are MNHEY and SMNVEV (reference sequence). Trimming removed 7 bases at V and 1 base at J, with 14 bases between. This CDR3 spans 14 amino acids. The CDR3 protein is CASTRMGGSYEQYF. In DNA form, the CDR3 reads TGTGCCAGCACGAGGATGGGGGGATCCTACGAGCAGTACTTC.

Many counts were recorded for this clonotype. This chain joins TRBV15 and TRBJ2-2; TRBD2 aligns across 8 bases. CDR1 and CDR2 from the germline V gene are LNHNV and YYDKDF (reference sequence). The CDR3 totals 16 residues. The junction had 7 bases not matched to a gene; V was cut back by 0 bases and J by 7 bases. The CDR3, as DNA: TGTGCCACCAGCAGAGAGGTAGCGGGATCGGTCGGGGAGCTGTTTTTT. As protein: CATSREVAGSVGELFF.

This clonotype was seen ten or more times. The J gene is TRBJ2-1, the V gene TRBV7-9; 10 bases map to TRBD2. CDR1 is SEHNR, CDR2 FQNEAQ, per germline (reference sequence). The J segment lost 5 bases and the V segment lost 2 bases, leaving 9 bases of the junction unmatched. The CDR3 is made up of 17 amino acids. The CDR3 DNA reads TGTGCCAGCAGCTTATCCATAGCGGGAGGTGTAGACAATGAGCAGTTCTTC. It yields the protein CASSLSIAGGVDNEQFF.

This clonotype was seen many times. The chain links TRBV20-1 to TRBJ1-5, with a weak D call TRBD1 (6 bases). V was shortened by 7 bases and J by 2 bases, with 12 bases between the two germline ends. The CDR3 is made up of 13 amino acids. CDR1 is DFQATT, CDR2 SNEGSKA, per germline (reference sequence). The chain's CDR3 is CSVGGKGNQPQHF. Here the CDR3 DNA reads TGCAGTGTGGGGGGCAAGGGCAATCAGCCCCAGCATTTT.

The sample holds many counts of this clonotype. The chain uses TRBV7-9 and TRBJ2-3, with D possibly being TRBD1 (7 bases). The germline V gene encodes CDR1 SEHNR and CDR2 FQNEAQ (reference sequence). Trimming took off 5 bases at V and 11 bases at J, with 14 bases between the two ends. This CDR3 comprises 12 residues. CDR3: CASSPRGEKQYF. CDR3 nucleotide sequence: TGTGCCAGCAGCCCCAGGGGGGAGAAGCAGTATTTT.

This clonotype was recorded at least ten times. This rearrangement joins TRBV5-4 to TRBJ2-7; 15 bases line up with TRBD2. The CDR3 runs 17 residues. V gave up 4 bases and J gave up 2 bases; unmatched junction bases: 7. Germline assignment: CDR1 SGHNT and CDR2 YYREEE (reference sequence). CDR3 amino acids: CASSLGLAGGGTYEQYF. The CDR3 region has the DNA TGTGCCAGCAGCCTAGGACTAGCGGGAGGGGGAACCTACGAGCAGTACTTC. The full variable domain, its missing parts supplied by reference TRBV5-4 and TRBJ2-7, is ETGVTQSPTHLIKTRGQQVTLRCSSQSGHNTVSWYQQALGQGPQFIFQYYREEENGRGNFPPRFSGLQFPNYSSELNVNALELDDSALYLCASSLGLAGGGTYEQYFGPGTRLTVT.

This clonotype was seen at least ten times. The genes are TRBV5-8 and TRBJ2-1; D is possibly TRBD2 (6 bases). Germline CDR1 SGHTS, CDR2 YDEGEE. V was trimmed by 4 bases and J by 2 bases, leaving 13 bases between them. The CDR3 sequence is 15 residues long. The CDR3: CASSPQGRPYNEQFF. DNA of the CDR3: TGTGCCAGCAGCCCCCAAGGGAGGCCCTACAATGAGCAGTTCTTC.

This clonotype came up many times. DNA of the CDR3: TGTGCCAGCAGCTTGGCCCTTGGAAACACCATATATTTT. This sequence encodes CASSLALGNTIYF. The chain is built from TRBV5-5 and TRBJ1-3, with unresolved D. CDR3 size: 13 residues. Germline V gene data show CDR1 as SGHKS and CDR2 as YYEKEE (reference sequence). Between the trimmed V and J ends, which lost 0 bases and 3 bases, there was a span of 4 bases.

This clonotype was counted at least ten times. This chain connects TRBV7-9 to TRBJ1-4, with D possibly matching TRBD1 (5 bases). The CDR3 sequence is 16 residues long. Germline V gene data show CDR1 as SEHNR and CDR2 as FQNEAQ (reference sequence). Trimming stripped 8 bases from V and 8 bases from J, with 24 bases between. CDR3 nucleotides: TGTGCCAGCGAAAGGGGCCACCCCCCGGATGGCGAAAAACTGTTTTTT. Its protein product is CASERGHPPDGEKLFF.

This clonotype was seen repeatedly, ten times or more. J is TRBJ1-5 and V is TRBV20-1; no clear D gene. Germline CDR1 is DFQATT and CDR2 is SNEGSKA (reference sequence). This CDR3 contains 15 residues. Trimming left V 3 bases short and J 6 bases short, with 18 bases between. The CDR3 here is CSARWGEFSSQPQHF. The CDR3 bases are TGCAGTGCTAGGTGGGGAGAGTTCAGTAGTCAGCCCCAGCATTTT.

This clonotype was detected ten times or more. The chain couples TRBV20-1 to TRBJ2-7; TRBD1 is a possible D gene (6 bases). This CDR3 is built from 14 residues. Germline CDR1 and CDR2: DFQATT and SNEGSKA (reference sequence). The V end was cut by 6 bases, the J end by 5 bases, with 20 bases between. CDR3 region: CSAQTGRGLNEQYF. CDR3 nucleotide sequence: TGCAGTGCCCAGACAGGCAGGGGCCTAAACGAGCAGTACTTC.

Comment on this clonotype: A much larger clone lies one base from this, so it may be a read error. This chain joins TRBV11-2 and TRBJ1-2, with 9 bases aligning to TRBD1. The V gene's germline CDR1 is SGHAT and CDR2 FQNNGV. CDR3 size: 15 residues. CDR3 DNA: TGTGCCAGGAGCTTCGCCGGGACAGGGTACGATGGCTACACCTTC. Protein: CARSFAGTGYDGYTF.

The table lists this clonotype with many counts. The chain combines TRBV20-1 with TRBJ2-7, with D maybe TRBD1 (6 bases). The CDR3 extends over 14 amino acids. In germline, CDR1 is DFQATT, CDR2 SNEGSKA (reference sequence). Trimming cost V 1 base and J 0 bases, with 10 bases left between them. The CDR3 loop is CSARGGPSSYEQYF. The CDR3 nucleotides read TGCAGTGCTAGAGGGGGGCCGAGCTCCTACGAGCAGTACTTC.